These 8 T cell receptor beta chains share one sample of origin, sequenced in a study of T-cell reconstitution after alpha-beta-depleted transplantation in children (dated by TCRdb to about 2016). Library preparation was by PCR. Data came from an Illumina HiSeq 2500. TCR libraries were prepared with molecular barcoding, using unique molecular identifiers to normalize TCRbeta repertoire quantification. TCRdb reran the public reads through fastp at Q25 and MiXCR, keeping productive beta chains. Rows are combined by CDR3 protein, so each entry shows the most common genes and DNA. The sample table shows 490,000 or so distinct CDR3 sequences, and around 12% are seen once. The ten largest clones take up about 6% of the sample. The specimen was PBMCs from the stem cell graft donor, collected from the stem cell graft. These receptors all stem from a human donor who donated a stem cell graft to a child with combined immunodeficiency.

This clonotype came up many times. The rearrangement links TRBV6-5 to TRBJ2-2; TRBD2 might be the D (7 bases). The CDR3 is 16 amino acids. With 0 bases removed from V and 6 bases from J, the gap between germline ends came to 14 bases. The germline gives CDR1 MNHEY, CDR2 SVGAGI. CDR3 loop: CASSYSRRGLAGELFF. The CDR3 DNA follows: TGTGCCAGCAGTTACTCGAGGCGGGGGCTGGCCGGGGAGCTGTTTTTT.

This clonotype was counted between two and nine times. This sequence joins TRBV3-1 and TRBJ2-1; 11 nucleotides line up with TRBD2. The CDR3 covers 19 residues. V shed 4 bases and J 0 bases; nucleotides not matched to a gene: 11. In germline, CDR1 is LGHDT, CDR2 YNNKEL (reference sequence). The CDR3 loop reads CASSPVPGLAESSYNEQFF. DNA for the CDR3: TGTGCCAGCAGCCCTGTCCCGGGACTAGCGGAGAGCTCCTACAATGAGCAGTTCTTC.

There are a few counts of this clonotype. The V gene is TRBV7-9, the J gene TRBJ1-2; no reliable D call. The CDR3 length is 12 residues. In germline, CDR1 is SEHNR, CDR2 FQNEAQ (reference sequence). V was trimmed by 4 bases and J by 8 bases, leaving 11 bases between them. CDR3 residues: CASSSGPLGYTF. In DNA form, the CDR3 reads TGTGCCAGCAGCTCCGGCCCCCTCGGCTACACCTTC.

This clonotype was detected a few times. This sequence joins TRBV12-3 or TRBV12-4 and TRBJ1-2, with a possible D match to TRBD1 (5 bases). The CDR3 runs to 14 residues. V was cut by 7 bases and J by 4 bases, with 16 bases left in between. CDR3 in amino acids: CASTLSGTLYGYTF. The DNA of the CDR3 is TGTGCCAGCACCCTATCAGGGACTCTCTATGGCTACACCTTC.

This clonotype was seen ten or more times. The V call is TRBV7-9, the J call TRBJ1-1, with 8 bases that match TRBD1. This CDR3 region has 16 residues. V gave up 1 base and J gave up 1 base; unmatched junction bases: 5. The V gene's germline CDR1 is SEHNR and CDR2 FQNEAQ (reference sequence). In DNA form, the CDR3 reads TGTGCCAGCAGCTTAGAGACCGGGACAGGGAACACTGAAGCTTTCTTT. It codes for CASSLETGTGNTEAFF.

This clonotype was counted a few times. In DNA form, the CDR3 reads TGTGCCACCAGCAGAGACCGGTCCGGGACAGGGGGCGTGGAGACCCAGTACTTC. This translates into CATSRDRSGTGGVETQYF. This chain connects TRBV15 to TRBJ2-5; 12 bases are a match to TRBD1. The CDR3 contains 18 residues. Germline V gene data show CDR1 as LNHNV and CDR2 as YYDKDF (reference sequence). V dropped 0 bases and J dropped 5; count of bases not matched to a gene: 10. Looking up the rest from reference TRBV15 and TRBJ2-5 gives the full variable domain: DAMVIQNPRYQVTQFGKPVTLSCSQTLNHNVMYWYQQKSSQAPKLLFHYYDKDFNNEADTPDNFQSRRPNTSFCFLDIRSPGLGDTAMYLCATSRDRSGTGGVETQYFGPGTRLLVL.

This chain connects TRBV28 to TRBJ2-4, with D perhaps matching TRBD2 (5 bases). V was clipped by 9 bases and J by 4 bases, with 22 bases between them. This CDR3 is built from 16 residues. Germline V CDR1 and CDR2: MDHEN, SYDVKM. CDR3 sequence reads: CARGPGEWRRKNIQYF. CDR3 bases: TGTGCCAGGGGCCCCGGGGAGTGGAGGCGGAAAAACATTCAGTACTTC.

This clonotype was detected many times. V is TRBV9 and J is TRBJ2-7; D gene unclear. The CDR3 sequence is 13 residues long. CDR1 SGDLS and CDR2 YYNGEE come from the germline V gene. The V gene lost 0 bases and the J gene lost 3 bases, with 7 bases spanning the gap. CDR3 residues: CASSVGDNYEQYF. The CDR3 bases are TGTGCCAGCAGCGTAGGGGATAACTACGAGCAGTACTTC.